This T cell receptor (beta chain) emerged from a study of CD8 T cells in Susac syndrome (dated by TCRdb to between 2018 and 2021). With respect to the entire study: The study used repertoire sequencing to test whether antigen drove CD8+ T cell activation and differentiation in Susac syndrome. Clonality of the CD8+ T cell repertoire was compared between about a dozen healthy donors, approximately 14 Susac syndrome patients and around 15 multiple sclerosis patients.

Including cysteine and phenylalanine, the CDR3 has 13 amino acids. CDR3 DNA is the only sequence kept; it has 39 bases, read in frame from the first base. Trimming at the junction amounts to 6 bases on V and 6 bases on J, and the germline ends lie 15 bases apart. The germline V gene (reference sequence) gives CDR1 as MNHEY and CDR2 as SMNVEV. Findings and caveats that apply to the study as a whole: The TCR sequencing and HLA analysis was acknowledged to have included a relatively small number of individuals.

RNA was extracted using the RNeasy kit, and about 0.5 to 1 ug of the RNA was reverse transcribed with random hexamers. The immunoSEQ multiplex PCR assay, which covers 54 Vbeta and 13 Jbeta segments, was used to amplify TCR beta CDR3 regions. To correct PCR amplification bias, a synthetic template baseline was used for both primer optimization and computational correction. In the original analysis: Reads were annotated to V, D and J genes per IMGT and analyzed with immunoSEQ Analyzer, keeping only productive sequences. Clonality was calculated as one minus the Shannon entropy normalized by log2 of the number of productive unique sequences. For each patient and control, public and private clones were evaluated within the 100 most prevalent clones. Clones were defined as Susac-specific when absent from the healthy and MS cohorts, from approximately 970 published viral clones and from other ImmuneACCESS disease sequences. TCRdb reanalyzed the raw reads on its own, using fastp at Q25 for trimming and MiXCR for clone calling, and kept in-frame beta chains. Entries are consolidated by CDR3 protein sequence, retaining the most common genes and DNA. The V and J calls follow TCRdb's processing rather than the paper's. For this sample there are tens of thousands of distinct CDR3 sequences; 85% to 95% appear just once. Jointly, the top ten make up about 0.51% of the sample.

Peripheral blood CD8+ and CD4+ T cells from healthy donors, Susac syndrome patients and multiple sclerosis patients were profiled using high-throughput TCR beta sequencing. The multiple sclerosis controls were treatment-naive patients whose relapsing-remitting disease, either stable or active, fulfilled the revised McDonald criteria. Bulk CD8+ and CD4+ T cells were purified by magnetic negative isolation, whereas CD8+ TEMRA cells were enriched by FACS. Blood was drawn into EDTA tubes, processed within 24 hours, and PBMCs were isolated by density gradient centrifugation. PBMCs intended for TCR sequencing were cryopreserved in liquid nitrogen and thawed later in a water bath at 37 degrees C. The sorted or isolated CD4+, CD8+ and CD8+ TEMRA cells had a purity of 90% or higher. In regard to this clonotype: The specificity of this receptor is unknown. No base quality information exists; no much larger clone differs at one position.

Recombination connected TRBV27 to TRBJ2-7, with the D gene uncertain. The origin of this receptor is a human donor with multiple sclerosis. The sequencing input was CD8+ T cells from PBMCs. The CDR3 reads CASSPTIWGEQYF. At the DNA level, the sequence is TGTGCCAGCAGCCCGACAATTTGGGGCGAGCAGTACTTC.